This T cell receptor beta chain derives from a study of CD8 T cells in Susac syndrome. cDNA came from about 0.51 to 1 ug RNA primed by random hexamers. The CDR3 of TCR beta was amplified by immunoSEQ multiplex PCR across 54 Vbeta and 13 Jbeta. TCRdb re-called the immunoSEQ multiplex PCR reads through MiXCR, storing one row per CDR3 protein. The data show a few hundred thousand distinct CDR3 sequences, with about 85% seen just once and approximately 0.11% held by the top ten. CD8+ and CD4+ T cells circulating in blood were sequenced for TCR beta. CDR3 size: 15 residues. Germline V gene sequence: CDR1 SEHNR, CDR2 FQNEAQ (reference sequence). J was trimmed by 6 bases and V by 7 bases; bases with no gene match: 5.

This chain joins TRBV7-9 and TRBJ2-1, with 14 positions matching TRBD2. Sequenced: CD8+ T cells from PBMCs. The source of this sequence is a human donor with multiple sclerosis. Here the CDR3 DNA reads TGTGCCAGCAAGGGGACTAGCGGGAGTCTCAATGAGCAGTTCTTC. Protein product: CASKGTSGSLNEQFF.